The clone carrying this T cell receptor (beta chain) was seen only once. What it recognizes is unknown. Sample treatment: roughly 19 received Ad26.COV2.S at low or high dose, single or two shots; about five received placebo; per-sample allocation not given. Sampling was done on day 63 after the first vaccine or placebo injection. Ad26.COV2.S expressed prefusion-stabilized spike from the original Wuhan strain. The CDR3 extends over 15 amino acids. Per germline, CDR1 MNHEY and CDR2 SVGAGI. The V and J ends lost 6 bases and 4 bases respectively, with 19 bases between them. Using immunoSEQ multiplex PCR, the repertoire was profiled, and TCRdb retains in-frame clones only, with some absent. The sample shows almost 400,000 clones, approximately 90% of them seen only once. These data come from a study of Ad26.COV2.S vaccination and SARS-CoV-2 variants. At the level of the study: Donor was one of the participants in the Ad26.COV2.S arm of the COV1001 trial. Donor got 5x10^10 or 1x10^11 viral particles of Ad26.COV2.S.

Findings and caveats of the study: Compared with placebo recipients, vaccine recipients had higher spike-specific TCR breadth.

This clonotype was sampled from a person between 18 and 59 years old who received the Ad26.COV2.S COVID-19 vaccine or a placebo. Specimen: peripheral blood, collected in a trial of Ad26.COV2.S vaccine versus placebo. The chain joins TRBV6-5 to TRBJ2-7; D could derive from TRBD1 or TRBD2 (5 bases each). CDR3 DNA: TGTGCCAGCAGGGCAAGCCTTGGGGGATCTTACGAGCAGTACTTC. Amino acids: CASRASLGGSYEQYF.